The sequence of this T cell receptor beta chain was determined in a study of regulatory T cells in long-lasting Graves disease. Time point in this sample: newly diagnosed GD, antithyroid drugs for less than 3 months. With RNA extracted from PBMCs as input, the TCR library was made. This CDR3 has 14 amino acids. V dropped 2 bases and J dropped 10 bases, with 15 bases sitting between them. The germline CDR1 and CDR2 sequences are MDHEN and SYDVKM. iRepertoire HTBI primers and Arm-PCR of CDR3 regions built TCR beta libraries. From the multiplex PCR reads, TCRdb called clonotypes with MiXCR, one entry per CDR3 protein. The repertoire consists of about 500,000 distinct CDR3 sequences, with roughly 15% occurring once and the leading ten covering 12%. This clonotype was seen a few times. Separately, the same data were catalogued under a study of T cells in Graves' hyperthyroidism and ophthalmopathy. That work adds: The HTBI primer set served for first-round RT-PCR of the TCR CDR3.

The source material was peripheral blood mononuclear cells (PBMCs), sampled at new diagnosis, from a patient treated with antithyroid drugs. The V and J genes are TRBV28 and TRBJ2-1; D remains unclear. This clonotype originated in a man aged 35-49 years with Graves disease. CDR3 loop: CASSLRTVNKEQFF. In nucleotides, the CDR3 is TGTGCCAGCAGTTTACGGACGGTTAATAAGGAGCAGTTCTTC.